These T cell receptor beta chains were read from a single sample in a study of blood T cells in healthy people across ages. Using its own MiXCR run on the 5' RACE reads, TCRdb lists one record per CDR3 protein. The data show over 1,300,000 distinct CDR3 sequences, 55% to 75% seen once. The material sequenced was blood. These receptors originate from a man aged 18 to 29 in good health. The CDR3 runs from the conserved cysteine through the conserved F or W. The D gene is left open where the match is weak. Only part of the rows carry a size: once, few, many, or a class if the clone is expanded.

CDR3: CASSFLGQAYEQYF
DNA: TGTGCCAGCAGTTTCCTCGGACAGGCCTACGAGCAGTACTTC
V: TRBV27
J: TRBJ2-7
D: TRBD1
size: .

CDR3: CASSQEWGPGRLSWETQYF
DNA: TGCGCCAGCAGCCAGGAATGGGGTCCAGGCCGCCTTTCATGGGAGACCCAGTACTTC
V: TRBV4-1
J: TRBJ2-5
D: .
size: .

CDR3: CASSERRGEGTEAFF
DNA: TGTGCCAGCAGCGAACGGCGCGGGGAGGGCACTGAAGCTTTCTTT
V: TRBV7-2
J: TRBJ1-1
D: .
size: .

CDR3: CSAADLTGLPVAAFF
DNA: TGCAGTGCCGCTGACTTGACAGGGCTTCCCGTGGCAGCTTTCTTT
V: TRBV20-1
J: TRBJ1-1
D: TRBD1
size: once

CDR3: CASSQGAGGLVPLHF
DNA: TGTGCCAGCAGCCAAGGAGCGGGAGGATTAGTACCCCTCCACTTT
V: TRBV14
J: TRBJ1-6
D: .
size: .

CDR3: CASRDRWNQPQHF
DNA: TGTGCCAGCAGGGACAGGTGGAATCAGCCCCAGCATTTT
V: TRBV12-3/TRBV12-4
J: TRBJ1-5
D: TRBD1
size: .

CDR3: CSVDPRDSYGYTF
DNA: TGCAGCGTTGATCCCCGGGACAGCTATGGCTACACCTTC
V: TRBV29-1
J: TRBJ1-2
D: TRBD1
size: .

CDR3: CASSPNIGGTDTQYF
DNA: TGTGCCAGCAGCCCCAATATAGGGGGCACAGATACGCAGTATTTT
V: TRBV4-2
J: TRBJ2-3
D: .
size: few

CDR3: CASSLEVGVLTTDTQYF
DNA: TGTGCCAGCAGCTTAGAGGTGGGGGTCCTTACCACAGATACGCAGTATTTT
V: TRBV7-6
J: TRBJ2-3
D: .
size: .

CDR3: CASSFRPVAGFYDEQYF
DNA: TGTGCCAGCAGTTTCCGGCCGGTGGCAGGGTTTTACGACGAGCAGTACTTC
V: TRBV27
J: TRBJ2-7
D: .
size: .

CDR3: CASNANERDPAYEQYF
DNA: TGTGCCAGCAATGCGAACGAACGGGACCCGGCCTACGAGCAGTACTTC
V: TRBV6-5
J: TRBJ2-7
D: .
size: .

CDR3: CASSPRWGHMDYGYTF
DNA: TGTGCCAGCAGTCCACGGTGGGGGCATATGGACTATGGCTACACCTTC
V: TRBV27
J: TRBJ1-2
D: .
size: .

CDR3: CASSGRQGGYTF
DNA: TGTGCCAGCAGTGGCAGACAGGGGGGCTACACCTTC
V: TRBV25-1
J: TRBJ1-2
D: TRBD1
size: .

CDR3: CASSWDSRVGNNEQFF
DNA: TGTGCCAGCAGCTGGGATAGCCGGGTCGGGAACAATGAGCAGTTCTTC
V: TRBV7-6
J: TRBJ2-1
D: .
size: .

CDR3: CASSLSRENYGYTF
DNA: TGTGCCAGCAGTTTATCACGGGAAAACTATGGCTACACCTTC
V: TRBV27
J: TRBJ1-2
D: .
size: few

CDR3: CASSQDLAGNEQFF
DNA: TGCGCCAGCAGCCAAGATCTAGCAGGCAATGAGCAGTTCTTC
V: TRBV4-1
J: TRBJ2-1
D: .
size: .

CDR3: CSAREGQFYEQYF
DNA: TGCAGTGCTAGAGAGGGACAGTTCTACGAGCAGTACTTC
V: TRBV20-1
J: TRBJ2-7
D: TRBD1
size: .

CDR3: CATGLAGEGPETQYF
DNA: TGTGCCACGGGACTAGCGGGAGAGGGTCCAGAGACCCAGTACTTC
V: TRBV27
J: TRBJ2-5
D: TRBD2
size: .

CDR3: CASSSGTGVRVNTEAFF
DNA: TGTGCCAGCAGTTCCGGGACAGGGGTTCGAGTGAACACTGAAGCTTTCTTT
V: TRBV6-6
J: TRBJ1-1
D: TRBD1
size: .

CDR3: CAWKPGTGPETQYF
DNA: TGTGCCTGGAAACCAGGGACAGGCCCAGAGACCCAGTACTTC
V: TRBV30
J: TRBJ2-5
D: TRBD1
size: .

CDR3: CASSWGTAISSYEQYF
DNA: TGCGCCAGCAGCTGGGGGACAGCGATAAGCTCCTACGAGCAGTATTTC
V: TRBV5-1
J: TRBJ2-7
D: TRBD1
size: few

CDR3: CASSLATSGSPDTQYF
DNA: TGTGCCAGCAGCTTGGCAACTAGCGGGAGTCCAGATACGCAGTATTTT
V: TRBV5-6
J: TRBJ2-3
D: TRBD2
size: .

CDR3: CASSHRDGNTQYF
DNA: TGCGCCAGCAGCCACCGCGATGGAAATACGCAGTATTTT
V: TRBV4-1
J: TRBJ2-3
D: .
size: .

CDR3: CASTLTTASPKREQFF
DNA: TGTGCCAGCACCTTAACCACAGCTTCGCCCAAGAGGGAGCAGTTCTTC
V: TRBV28
J: TRBJ2-1
D: .
size: few

CDR3: CASSQELRGQTYNEQFF
DNA: TGCGCCAGCAGCCAAGAGCTTAGGGGGCAGACCTACAATGAGCAGTTCTTC
V: TRBV4-3
J: TRBJ2-1
D: TRBD1
size: .

CDR3: CASSFPSSSGELFF
DNA: TGTGCCAGCAGTTTCCCCTCGAGCTCCGGGGAGCTGTTTTTT
V: TRBV12-3/TRBV12-4
J: TRBJ2-2
D: .
size: .

CDR3: CASSHDRDSTGINTEAFF
DNA: TGCGCCAGCAGCCACGACCGTGATTCCACAGGGATCAACACTGAAGCTTTCTTT
V: TRBV4-1
J: TRBJ1-1
D: .
size: .

CDR3: CASSLVGQGSTAGTEAFF
DNA: TGTGCCAGCAGTTTAGTCGGACAGGGGAGTACGGCAGGCACTGAAGCTTTCTTT
V: TRBV12-3/TRBV12-4
J: TRBJ1-1
D: TRBD1
size: .

CDR3: CASSLRWQGDYEQYF
DNA: TGTGCCAGCAGCCTTAGGTGGCAGGGGGACTACGAGCAGTACTTC
V: TRBV4-2
J: TRBJ2-7
D: TRBD1
size: few

CDR3: CASSFGANIQYF
DNA: TGTGCCAGCAGTTTTGGGGCCAACATTCAGTACTTC
V: TRBV28
J: TRBJ2-4
D: .
size: .

CDR3: CASHRTGTDTQYF
DNA: TGTGCCAGCCACCGGACGGGCACAGATACGCAGTATTTT
V: TRBV5-5
J: TRBJ2-3
D: .
size: .

CDR3: CSASSRLAGGWDKNIQYF
DNA: TGCAGTGCTAGCTCCCGACTAGCGGGAGGTTGGGACAAAAACATTCAGTACTTC
V: TRBV20-1
J: TRBJ2-4
D: TRBD2
size: few

CDR3: CSAGTGGSTEAFF
DNA: TGCAGCGCCGGGACAGGGGGATCCACTGAAGCTTTCTTT
V: TRBV29-1
J: TRBJ1-1
D: TRBD1
size: .

CDR3: CSARASAGEGGGYTF
DNA: TGCAGTGCTAGAGCCTCCGCAGGGGAGGGTGGTGGCTACACCTTC
V: TRBV20-1
J: TRBJ1-2
D: .
size: .

CDR3: CASSLSGGRVRFYEQYF
DNA: TGTGCCAGCAGTTTATCTGGGGGGAGGGTTCGGTTCTACGAGCAGTACTTC
V: TRBV27
J: TRBJ2-7
D: TRBD2
size: few

CDR3: CAGSRPTGDHYNEQYF
DNA: TGTGCCGGCAGCCGCCCAACAGGGGATCACTACAATGAGCAGTACTTC
V: TRBV7-9
J: TRBJ2-7
D: TRBD1
size: once

CDR3: CASSLSGGYTF
DNA: TGTGCCAGCAGTTTAAGTGGTGGCTACACCTTC
V: TRBV12-3/TRBV12-4
J: TRBJ1-2
D: .
size: many

CDR3: CASSPWTLTTNEKLFF
DNA: TGTGCCAGCTCACCATGGACGCTAACGACTAATGAAAAACTGTTTTTT
V: TRBV18
J: TRBJ1-4
D: .
size: .

CDR3: CASRLSGNTEAFF
DNA: TGCGCCAGCAGACTCAGCGGTAACACTGAAGCTTTCTTT
V: TRBV10-1
J: TRBJ1-1
D: .
size: .

CDR3: CSARDPTEQYF
DNA: TGCAGTGCTAGAGATCCGACAGAGCAGTACTTC
V: TRBV20-1
J: TRBJ2-5
D: .
size: .

CDR3: CATSSGTGADTQYF
DNA: TGTGCCACCAGCTCCGGGACAGGGGCCGATACGCAGTATTTT
V: TRBV24-1
J: TRBJ2-3
D: TRBD1
size: few

CDR3: CSVVGTSGRGETQYF
DNA: TGCAGCGTTGTGGGGACTAGCGGGAGGGGAGAGACCCAGTACTTC
V: TRBV29-1
J: TRBJ2-5
D: TRBD2
size: .

CDR3: CSAQGTDQGGQYF
DNA: TGCAGTGCCCAAGGGACGGACCAAGGTGGCCAGTACTTC
V: TRBV20-1
J: TRBJ2-5
D: .
size: few

CDR3: CASSLSMGTGYGYTF
DNA: TGTGCCAGCAGTTTATCGATGGGCACCGGCTATGGCTACACCTTC
V: TRBV27
J: TRBJ1-2
D: .
size: .

CDR3: CAWSFSGSSYNEQYF
DNA: TGTGCCTGGAGTTTTAGCGGGAGCTCCTACAATGAGCAGTACTTC
V: TRBV30
J: TRBJ2-7
D: TRBD2
size: .

CDR3: CASSVRSEQFF
DNA: TGTGCCAGCAGTGTTCGGAGCGAGCAGTTCTTC
V: TRBV25-1
J: TRBJ2-1
D: .
size: .

CDR3: CASSPRPSSYEQYF
DNA: TGTGCCAGCAGTCCAAGACCGAGCTCCTACGAGCAGTACTTC
V: TRBV2
J: TRBJ2-7
D: .
size: few

CDR3: CAISRQGPYEQYF
DNA: TGTGCCATCAGCAGACAGGGACCGTACGAGCAGTACTTC
V: TRBV10-3
J: TRBJ2-7
D: TRBD1
size: .

CDR3: CSARESSGGSTDTQYF
DNA: TGCAGTGCTAGAGAATCCAGCGGGGGAAGCACAGATACGCAGTATTTT
V: TRBV20-1
J: TRBJ2-3
D: TRBD2
size: .

CDR3: CSVEGGLAGGLHQETQYF
DNA: TGCAGCGTTGAAGGCGGACTAGCGGGGGGGCTCCACCAAGAGACCCAGTACTTC
V: TRBV29-1
J: TRBJ2-5
D: TRBD2
size: .